This T cell receptor (beta chain) is drawn from a study of T cell repertoires in cytomegalovirus infection. Study information: Indicated by public TCR beta signatures were CMV infection and matching HLA type. Study-level findings and limits: The study identified carriers of CMV plus the relevant HLA from cumulative public TCR beta family frequency. Clonotype analysis showed dominance of the ex vivo response by HLA-C-restricted CMV-specific TCR beta clonotypes.

Trimming removed 5 bases from V and 4 bases from J; junction bases left unmatched: 2. The CDR3 extends over 12 amino acids. CDR1 is SEHNR, CDR2 FQNEAQ, per germline (reference sequence). A few counts support this clonotype. No antigen is known for it. MiXCR was run by TCRdb on the reads, yielding one entry per CDR3 protein. The sample records some 400,000 distinct CDR3 sequences, less than 20% being singletons. The V call is TRBV7-9, the J call TRBJ2-7, with 7 nucleotides matching TRBD2. The sample taken for sequencing was PBMCs. The source of this sequence is a human donor in good health (CMV status not recorded). Some clones in this sample may be carry-over from other donors' samples. CDR3 protein: CASSAAGYEQYF. Written as DNA, the CDR3 is TGTGCCAGCAGCGCAGCGGGGTACGAGCAGTACTTC.